The clone carrying this T cell receptor (beta chain) was seen a handful of times. Germline CDR1 is SGHTA and CDR2 is FQGNSA. This CDR3 has 14 amino acids. Trimming shortened V by 2 bases and J by 0 bases, and 7 bases separated the two germline ends. The data belong to a study of T-cell reconstitution after alpha-beta-depleted transplantation in children. TCRbeta library preparation incorporated unique molecular identifiers. Each CDR3 protein gets one entry after TCRdb re-called the PCR reads with MiXCR. The table records 450,000 to 500,000 distinct CDR3 sequences, roughly an eighth of them present only once.

The rearrangement uses TRBV7-2 and TRBJ1-1; D ambiguous. The TCR was taken from a human donor who donated a stem cell graft to a child with combined immunodeficiency. The sequenced sample was PBMCs from the stem cell graft donor, obtained from the stem cell graft. CDR3 sequence reads: CASSLSSLNTEAFF. As DNA, the CDR3 is TGTGCCAGCAGCTTATCCAGTCTGAACACTGAAGCTTTCTTT.